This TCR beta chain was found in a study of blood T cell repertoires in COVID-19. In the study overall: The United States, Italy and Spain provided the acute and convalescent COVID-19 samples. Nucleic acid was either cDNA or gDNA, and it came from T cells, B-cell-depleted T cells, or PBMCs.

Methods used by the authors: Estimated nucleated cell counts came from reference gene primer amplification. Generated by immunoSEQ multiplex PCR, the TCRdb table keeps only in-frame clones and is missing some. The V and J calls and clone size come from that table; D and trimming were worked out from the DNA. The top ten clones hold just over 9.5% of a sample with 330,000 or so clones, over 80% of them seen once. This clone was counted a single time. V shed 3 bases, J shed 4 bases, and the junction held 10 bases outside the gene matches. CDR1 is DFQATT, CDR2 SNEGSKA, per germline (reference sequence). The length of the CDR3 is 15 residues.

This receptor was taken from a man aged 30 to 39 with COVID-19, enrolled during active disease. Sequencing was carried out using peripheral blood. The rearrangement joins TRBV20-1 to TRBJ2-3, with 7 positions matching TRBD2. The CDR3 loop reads CSASLWEGQPDTQYF. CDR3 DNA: TGCAGTGCTAGTCTGTGGGAGGGCCAACCAGATACGCAGTATTTT.